This TCR beta chain comes out of a study of blood T cell repertoires in COVID-19. Across the study: The origin of the acute and convalescent COVID-19 samples was the United States, Italy and Spain. Sources were T cells, B-cell-depleted T cells, or PBMCs; the material itself was cDNA or gDNA.

How the authors handled the data: It was from reference gene primer amplification that nucleated cell counts were estimated. Here immunoSEQ multiplex PCR was the method, and the copy in TCRdb shows in-frame clones only, minus some. V, J and clone size derive from that table, while D and trimming were established from the DNA sequence. The profile shows 130,000 or so clones, around four fifths of them singletons. The study recruited people aged about 18 to 95 years across more than 20 US areas. V lost 0 bases to trimming and J lost 0 bases, with 9 bases between them. Per the germline V gene, CDR1 is LGHDT and CDR2 is YNNKEL (reference sequence). This CDR3 spans 16 amino acids.

Sequencing was carried out using PBMCs or T cells enriched from blood (not recorded which). The chain has TRBV3-1 (or the pseudogene TRBV3-2) and TRBJ2-1; tentative D call: TRBD2 (6 bases). The sequence was collected from a man aged 40-49 years with acute COVID-19. CDR3 in DNA: TGTGCCAGCAGCCAAGATTGGGGGGACTCCTACAATGAGCAGTTCTTC. Translating gives CASSQDWGDSYNEQFF.